This T cell receptor beta chain was recovered during a study of shared clonotypes between healthy human individuals. Running of the assay took place at deep level. When replicate PCRs were run on unsorted PBMC, they used 300 ng DNA, some 33,000 T cell genomes. The assay was immunoSEQ multiplex PCR, and TCRdb's table has in-frame clones only and misses some. The sample has around 500,000 clones, roughly 80% seen once; the top ten hold 13%. Study results and caveats: It was the few donors that limited the genetic and exposure-history diversity represented.

This clone was seen a few times. Its antigen is currently unknown. Nashville, Tennessee was home to all donors, who were Caucasian adults. V was shortened by 6 bases and J by 1 base, with 13 bases between the two germline ends. CDR1 MDHEN and CDR2 SYDVKM come from the germline V gene. CDR3 size: 14 residues. This TCR came from a woman aged 40 to 50 in good health. Some clones in this sample may be carry-over from other donors' samples. The sequenced sample consisted of PBMCs. This sequence joins TRBV28 and TRBJ2-7, with TRBD2 as a possible D gene (5 bases). This CDR3 is CASRTGYPSYEQYF. The CDR3 DNA reads as TGTGCCAGCAGGACGGGGTATCCTTCCTACGAGCAGTACTTC.